This T cell receptor (beta chain) stems from a study of blood T cell repertoires in COVID-19. Whole-study context: The cDNA or gDNA used as material had been derived from T cells, B-cell-depleted T cells, or PBMCs.

Methods used by the authors: Reference gene primer amplification gave nucleated cell count estimates. Produced via immunoSEQ multiplex PCR; TCRdb's table is partial and in-frame only. V and J calls and clone size are given by that table; D and trimming were obtained from the DNA. The data contain roughly 80,000 clones, roughly nine tenths of them singletons. The CDR3 sequence is 13 residues long. V lost 8 bases, J lost 1 base, and 8 bases lay in between. Germline V CDR1 and CDR2: SEHNR, FQNEAQ (reference sequence). Sequenced sample: peripheral blood. This clonotype was sampled from a human donor in a cohort sampled during active COVID-19. The genes are TRBV7-9 and TRBJ1-4; no firm D call. CDR3 residues: CASQWRTNEKLFF. As DNA, the CDR3 is TGTGCCAGCCAGTGGAGAACTAATGAAAAACTGTTTTTT.